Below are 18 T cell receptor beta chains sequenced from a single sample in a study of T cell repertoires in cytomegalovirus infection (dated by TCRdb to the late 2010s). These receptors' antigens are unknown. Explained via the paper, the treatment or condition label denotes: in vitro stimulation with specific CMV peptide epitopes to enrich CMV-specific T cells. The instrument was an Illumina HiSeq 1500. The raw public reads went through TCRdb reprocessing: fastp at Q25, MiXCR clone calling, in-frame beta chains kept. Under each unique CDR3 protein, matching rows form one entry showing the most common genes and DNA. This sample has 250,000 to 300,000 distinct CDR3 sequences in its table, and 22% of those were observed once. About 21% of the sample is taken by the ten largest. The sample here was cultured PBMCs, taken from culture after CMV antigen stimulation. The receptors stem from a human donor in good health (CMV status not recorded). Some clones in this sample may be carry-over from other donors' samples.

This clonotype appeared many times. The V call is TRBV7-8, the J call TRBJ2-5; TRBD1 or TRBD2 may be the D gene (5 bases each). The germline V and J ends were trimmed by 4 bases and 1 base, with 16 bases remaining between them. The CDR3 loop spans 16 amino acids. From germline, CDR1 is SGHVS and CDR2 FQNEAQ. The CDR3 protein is CASSSRSGTAQETQYF. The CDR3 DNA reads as TGTGCCAGCAGCTCCCGATCTGGGACGGCCCAAGAGACCCAGTACTTC.

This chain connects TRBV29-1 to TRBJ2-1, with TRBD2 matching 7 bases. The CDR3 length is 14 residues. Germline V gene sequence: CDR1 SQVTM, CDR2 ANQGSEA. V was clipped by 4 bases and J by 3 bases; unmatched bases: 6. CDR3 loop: CSVAGEGIYNEQFF. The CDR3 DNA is TGCAGCGTTGCGGGGGAGGGTATCTACAATGAGCAGTTCTTC.

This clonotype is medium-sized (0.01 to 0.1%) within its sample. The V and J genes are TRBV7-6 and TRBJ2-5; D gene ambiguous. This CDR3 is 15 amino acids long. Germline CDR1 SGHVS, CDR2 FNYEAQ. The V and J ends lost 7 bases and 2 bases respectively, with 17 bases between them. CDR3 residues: CASKAGFTAQETQYF. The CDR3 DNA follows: TGTGCCAGCAAAGCCGGGTTCACGGCACAAGAGACCCAGTACTTC.

The CDR3 sequence: CASRAGTRVINEQFF. The CDR3 region has the DNA TGTGCCAGCAGGGCCGGGACTAGGGTAATCAATGAGCAGTTCTTC. This chain uses TRBV12-3 or TRBV12-4 with TRBJ2-1, with 8 bases lining up with TRBD2. This CDR3 has 15 residues. The J segment lost 6 bases and the V segment lost 6 bases, leaving 10 bases of the junction unmatched.

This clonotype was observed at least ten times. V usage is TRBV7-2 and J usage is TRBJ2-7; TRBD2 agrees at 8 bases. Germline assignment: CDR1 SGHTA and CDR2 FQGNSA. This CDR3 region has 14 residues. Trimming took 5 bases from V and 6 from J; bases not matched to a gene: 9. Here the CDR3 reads CASSRAGAHFEQYF. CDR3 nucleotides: TGTGCCAGCAGCCGAGCGGGAGCTCATTTCGAGCAGTACTTC.

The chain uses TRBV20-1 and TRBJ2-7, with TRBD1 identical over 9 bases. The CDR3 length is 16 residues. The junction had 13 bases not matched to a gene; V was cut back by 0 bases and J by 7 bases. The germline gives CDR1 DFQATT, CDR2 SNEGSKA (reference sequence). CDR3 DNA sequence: TGCAGTGCTAGAGATTTTAAGACAGGGGGATTTAGGGAGCAGTACTTC. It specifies CSARDFKTGGFREQYF.

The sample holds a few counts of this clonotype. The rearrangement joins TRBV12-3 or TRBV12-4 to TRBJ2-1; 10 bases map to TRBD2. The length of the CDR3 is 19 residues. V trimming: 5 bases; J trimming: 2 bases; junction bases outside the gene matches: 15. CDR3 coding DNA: TGTGCCAGCAGTACCCCCTCTGGGGCTAGCGGGAGACCCTACAATGAGCAGTTCTTC. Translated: CASSTPSGASGRPYNEQFF.

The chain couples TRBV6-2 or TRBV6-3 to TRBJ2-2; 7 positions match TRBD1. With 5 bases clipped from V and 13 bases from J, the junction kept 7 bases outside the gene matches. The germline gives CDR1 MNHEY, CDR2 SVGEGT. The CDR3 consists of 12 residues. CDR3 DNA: TGTGCCAGCAGTCAAGACAGGGCTGTGCTGTTTTTT. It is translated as CASSQDRAVLFF.

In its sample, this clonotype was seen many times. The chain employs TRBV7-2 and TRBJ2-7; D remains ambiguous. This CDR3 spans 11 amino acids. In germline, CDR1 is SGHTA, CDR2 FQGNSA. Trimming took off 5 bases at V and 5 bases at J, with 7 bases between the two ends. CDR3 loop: CASSTRDEQYF. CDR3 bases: TGTGCCAGCAGCACCCGGGACGAGCAGTACTTC.

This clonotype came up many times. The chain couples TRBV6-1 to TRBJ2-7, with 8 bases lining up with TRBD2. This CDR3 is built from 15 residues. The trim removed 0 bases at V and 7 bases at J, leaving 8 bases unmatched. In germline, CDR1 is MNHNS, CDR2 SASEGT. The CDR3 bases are TGTGCCAGCAGTGAAGCCAGCGGGAGTCCGAGGGAGCAGTACGTC. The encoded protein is CASSEASGSPREQYV.

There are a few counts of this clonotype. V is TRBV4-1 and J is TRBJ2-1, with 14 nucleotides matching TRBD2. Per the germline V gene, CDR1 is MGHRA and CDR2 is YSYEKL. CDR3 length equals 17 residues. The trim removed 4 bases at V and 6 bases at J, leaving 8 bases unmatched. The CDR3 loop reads CASSLAGTSGSFNEQFF. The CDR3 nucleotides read TGCGCCAGCAGCCTCGCCGGGACTAGCGGGAGTTTCAATGAGCAGTTCTTC.

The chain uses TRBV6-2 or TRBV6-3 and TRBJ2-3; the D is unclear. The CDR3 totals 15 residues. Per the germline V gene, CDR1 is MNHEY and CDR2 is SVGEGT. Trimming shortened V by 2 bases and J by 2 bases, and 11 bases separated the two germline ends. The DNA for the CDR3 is TGTGCCAGCAGTTACCAACGAGGTTACACAGATACGCAGTATTTT. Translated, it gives CASSYQRGYTDTQYF.

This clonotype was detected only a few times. In DNA, the CDR3 is TGTGCTAGTGGGGCCGTAGGGGAAAAACTGTTTTTT. It yields the protein CASGAVGEKLFF. This rearrangement joins TRBV12-5 to TRBJ1-4; D is unresolved. The V gene's germline CDR1 is LGHNT and CDR2 FRNRAP. The CDR3 length is 12 residues. V was cut by 6 bases and J by 8 bases, with 10 bases left in between. The complete variable domain, with remaining parts taken from reference TRBV12-5 and TRBJ1-4, reads DARVTQTPRHKVTEMGQEVTMRCQPILGHNTVFWYRQTMMQGLELLAYFRNRAPLDDSGMPKDRFSAEMPDATLATLKIQPSEPRDSAVYFCASGAVGEKLFFGSGTQLSVL.

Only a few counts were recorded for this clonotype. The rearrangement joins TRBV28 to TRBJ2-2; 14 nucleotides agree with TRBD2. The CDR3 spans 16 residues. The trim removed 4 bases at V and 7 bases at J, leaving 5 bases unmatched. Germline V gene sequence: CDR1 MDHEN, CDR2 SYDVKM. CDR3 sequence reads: CASSSGTSGSHGELFF. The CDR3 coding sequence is TGTGCCAGCAGTTCAGGGACTAGCGGGAGTCACGGGGAGCTGTTTTTT.

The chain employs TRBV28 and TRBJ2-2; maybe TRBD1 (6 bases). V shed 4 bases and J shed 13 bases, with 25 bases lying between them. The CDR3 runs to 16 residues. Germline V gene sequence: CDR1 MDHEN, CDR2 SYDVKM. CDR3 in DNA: TGTGCCAGCAGTTCCCCAGTGGGGGCACACCCCGAGGTGCTGTTTTTT. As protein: CASSSPVGAHPEVLFF.

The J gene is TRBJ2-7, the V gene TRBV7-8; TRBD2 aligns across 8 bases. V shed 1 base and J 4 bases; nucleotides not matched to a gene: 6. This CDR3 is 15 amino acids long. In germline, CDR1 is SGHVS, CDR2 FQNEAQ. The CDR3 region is CASSLDGSGMYEQYF. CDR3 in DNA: TGTGCCAGCAGCTTAGATGGTAGCGGGATGTACGAGCAGTACTTC.

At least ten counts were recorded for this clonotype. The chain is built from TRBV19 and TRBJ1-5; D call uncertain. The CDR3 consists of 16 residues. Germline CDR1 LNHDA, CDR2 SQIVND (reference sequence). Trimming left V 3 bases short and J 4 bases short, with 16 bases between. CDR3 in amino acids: CASSISRPTPNQPQHF. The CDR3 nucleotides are TGTGCCAGTAGTATTAGTAGACCGACGCCTAATCAGCCCCAGCATTTT.

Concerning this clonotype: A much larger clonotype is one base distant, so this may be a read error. The CDR3 loop reads CSAKVAGGRRELFF. CDR3 nucleotides: TGCAGTGCTAAGGTAGCGGGAGGCCGTCGGGAGCTGTTTTTT. The V gene is TRBV20-1, the J gene TRBJ2-2; 10 positions agree with TRBD2. V shed 4 bases, J shed 9 bases, and the junction held 8 bases outside the gene matches. Germline V gene sequence: CDR1 DFQATT, CDR2 SNEGSKA (reference sequence). The CDR3 loop spans 14 amino acids.